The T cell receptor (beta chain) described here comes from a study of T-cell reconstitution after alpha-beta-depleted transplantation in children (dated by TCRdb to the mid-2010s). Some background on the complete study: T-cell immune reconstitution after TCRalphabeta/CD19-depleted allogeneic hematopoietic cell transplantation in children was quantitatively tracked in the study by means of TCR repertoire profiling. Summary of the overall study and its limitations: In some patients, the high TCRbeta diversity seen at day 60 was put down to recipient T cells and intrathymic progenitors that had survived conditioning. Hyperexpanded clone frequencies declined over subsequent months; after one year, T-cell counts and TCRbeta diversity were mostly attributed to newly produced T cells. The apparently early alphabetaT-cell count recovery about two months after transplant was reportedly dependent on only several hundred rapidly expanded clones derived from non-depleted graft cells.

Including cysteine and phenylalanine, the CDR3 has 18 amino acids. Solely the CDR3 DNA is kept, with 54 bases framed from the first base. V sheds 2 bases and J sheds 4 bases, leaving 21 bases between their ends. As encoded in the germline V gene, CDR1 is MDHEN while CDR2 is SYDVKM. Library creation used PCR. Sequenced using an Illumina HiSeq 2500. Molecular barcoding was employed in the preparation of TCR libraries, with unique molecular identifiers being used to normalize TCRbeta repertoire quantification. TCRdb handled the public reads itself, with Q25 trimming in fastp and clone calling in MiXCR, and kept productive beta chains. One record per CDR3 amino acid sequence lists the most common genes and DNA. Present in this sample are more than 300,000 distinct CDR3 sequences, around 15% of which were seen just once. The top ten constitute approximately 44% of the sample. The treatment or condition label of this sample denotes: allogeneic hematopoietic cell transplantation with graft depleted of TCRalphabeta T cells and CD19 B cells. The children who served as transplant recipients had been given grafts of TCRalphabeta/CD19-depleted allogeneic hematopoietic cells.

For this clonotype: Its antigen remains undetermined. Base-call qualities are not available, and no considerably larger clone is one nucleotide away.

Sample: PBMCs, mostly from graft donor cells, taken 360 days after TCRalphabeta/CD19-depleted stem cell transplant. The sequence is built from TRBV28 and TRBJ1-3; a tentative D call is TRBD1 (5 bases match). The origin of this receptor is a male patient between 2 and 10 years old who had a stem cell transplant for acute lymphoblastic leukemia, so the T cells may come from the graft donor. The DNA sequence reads TGTGCCAGCAGTTTAAACGCGATCAGGGACGGGAGGGGAAACACCATATATTTT. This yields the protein CASSLNAIRDGRGNTIYF.